These 32 T cell receptor beta chains originate from one sample sequenced in a study of shared clonotypes between healthy human individuals. Data came from immunoSEQ multiplex PCR; TCRdb stores just in-frame clones and leaves some out. The data contain about 120,000 clones, more than 65% of them seen just once; the ten biggest clones take up approximately 25%. Sequencing used memory CD8+ T cells sorted from blood. Noted subset: CD45RO+ cells pooled with CCR7-negative TemRA cells. The receptors were sampled from a woman aged 30 to 39 in good health.

V usage is TRBV27 and J usage is TRBJ2-5, with 10 bases lining up with TRBD2. Germline CDR1 and CDR2: MNHEY and SMNVEV (reference sequence). The length of the CDR3 is 15 residues. The junction had 5 bases not matched to a gene; V was cut back by 2 bases and J by 5 bases. CDR3 nucleotides: TGTGCCAGCAGTTTAGTGGTTAGCGGGAGGGAGACCCAGTACTTC. It translates to CASSLVVSGRETQYF.

The chain carries TRBV27 and TRBJ2-3; D is undetermined. V was cut by 6 bases and J by 5 bases, with 12 bases left in between. Germline-derived CDR1 and CDR2 are MNHEY and SMNVEV (reference sequence). The CDR3 runs 13 residues. In nucleotides, the CDR3 is TGTGCCAGCAGCAAAATTAGAGAAGATACGCAGTATTTT. It encodes CASSKIREDTQYF.

This clone was observed a single time. The chain couples TRBV4-1 to TRBJ2-7; 8 nucleotides match TRBD1. This CDR3 contains 18 residues. J was trimmed by 2 bases and V by 2 bases; bases with no gene match: 14. Germline V gene lookup returns CDR1 MGHRA and CDR2 YSYEKL. The CDR3 here is CASSQSALWQGAAYEQYF. CDR3 DNA: TGCGCCAGCAGCCAAAGTGCCCTCTGGCAGGGGGCCGCCTACGAGCAGTACTTC.

This clone was counted only a few times. The J gene is TRBJ2-5, the V gene TRBV9; 10 bases agree with TRBD2. Germline assignment: CDR1 SGDLS and CDR2 YYNGEE. The CDR3 consists of 16 residues. The trim removed 0 bases at V and 4 bases at J, leaving 6 bases unmatched. The CDR3 loop reads CASSVAGRLAGETQYF. The CDR3 nucleotides read TGTGCCAGCAGCGTAGCGGGCCGACTAGCGGGAGAGACCCAGTACTTC.

Details on this clone: A read error may be the cause here, since a much bigger clone is one base away. This rearrangement joins TRBV27 to TRBJ2-2, with 7 bases matching TRBD1. J was trimmed by 3 bases and V by 6 bases; bases with no gene match: 1. In germline, CDR1 is MNHEY, CDR2 SMNVEV (reference sequence). The CDR3 sequence is 13 residues long. CDR3 sequence reads: CASSTGDTGELFF. The CDR3 DNA reads TGTGCCAGCAGCACAGGGGACACCGGGGAGCTGTTTTTT.

With regard to this clone: This CDR3 is also generated by other DNA sequences in the sample. The chain joins TRBV7-9 to TRBJ1-5; 9 bases agree with TRBD1. Per the germline V gene, CDR1 is SEHNR and CDR2 is FQNEAQ (reference sequence). The CDR3 has 15 residues. V gave up 5 bases and J gave up 2 bases; unmatched junction bases: 4. The CDR3 sequence: CASSQQGAGNQPQHF. In DNA, the CDR3 is TGTGCCAGCAGCCAACAGGGGGCTGGCAATCAGCCCCAGCATTTT.

This clone was seen a single time. The rearrangement joins TRBV7-9 to TRBJ1-1; tentative D call: TRBD1 (6 bases). Trimming pared 6 bases from V and 1 base from J, leaving 12 bases between. The CDR3 runs to 14 residues. From germline, CDR1 is SEHNR and CDR2 FQNEAQ (reference sequence). Here the CDR3 DNA reads TGTGCCAGCAGTCGCACAGGGCGGAACACTGAAGCTTTCTTT. Protein: CASSRTGRNTEAFF.

This chain joins TRBV27 and TRBJ2-7, with D possibly being TRBD1 (5 bases). V dropped 4 bases and J dropped 5 bases, with 6 bases sitting between them. The CDR3 consists of 11 residues. Germline lookup yields CDR1 MNHEY and CDR2 SMNVEV (reference sequence). CDR3 sequence: CASSWGNEQYF. The CDR3 nucleotides are TGTGCCAGCAGTTGGGGCAACGAGCAGTACTTC.

J is TRBJ2-2 and V is TRBV11-2, with 8 bases identical to TRBD1. Germline assignment: CDR1 SGHAT and CDR2 FQNNGV. The J segment lost 8 bases and the V segment lost 5 bases, leaving 7 bases of the junction unmatched. This CDR3 comprises 14 residues. Here the CDR3 reads CASSAGTGAGELFF. The CDR3 region has the DNA TGTGCCAGCAGCGCCGGGACAGGTGCAGGGGAGCTGTTTTTT.

The chain recombines TRBV5-6 with TRBJ2-7, with D possibly TRBD2 on 5 matching bases. Germline V lookup: CDR1 SGHDT, CDR2 YYEEEE. V was pared by 4 bases and J by 0 bases, with 8 bases between. The CDR3 has 13 residues. The CDR3 protein is CASSPGDSYEQYF. The CDR3 coding sequence is TGTGCCAGCAGCCCCGGGGACTCCTACGAGCAGTACTTC.

The genes are TRBV5-4 and TRBJ2-5, with D tentatively TRBD1 (5 bases). Deletions cut 4 bases from V and 0 bases from J, with 10 bases between. Looked up from germline, CDR1 is SGHNT and CDR2 is YYREEE (reference sequence). CDR3 length: 14 residues. For the CDR3, the DNA is TGTGCCAGCAGCCTAGACAGTTACCAAGAGACCCAGTACTTC. Translated, it gives CASSLDSYQETQYF.

Here the CDR3 DNA reads TGTGCCAGCAGTCGGCGGGAGGGCCTAGGCACCGGGGAGCTGTTTTTT. As protein: CASSRREGLGTGELFF. The rearrangement uses TRBV27 and TRBJ2-2; 9 positions match TRBD2. J gave up 4 bases and V 5 bases, and 8 bases lay outside the gene matches. Germline CDR1 MNHEY, CDR2 SMNVEV (reference sequence). The CDR3 is 16 residues long.

Many counts were recorded for this clone. The rearrangement uses TRBV28 and TRBJ2-2, with 10 bases identical to TRBD1. Germline V gene sequence: CDR1 MDHEN, CDR2 SYDVKM. The CDR3 is 15 residues long. Trimming took 6 bases from V and 3 from J; bases not matched to a gene: 4. CDR3 in DNA: TGTGCCAGCAGAGCCGGGACAGGGGACACCGGGGAGCTGTTTTTT. Translation: CASRAGTGDTGELFF. The entire variable domain, with the rest obtained from reference TRBV28 and TRBJ2-2, is as follows: DVKVTQSSRYLVKRTGEKVFLECVQDMDHENMFWYRQDPGLGLRLIYFSYDVKMKEKGDIPEGYSVSREKKERFSLILESASTNQTSMYLCASRAGTGDTGELFFGEGSRLTVL.

This clone has a handful of counts. The rearrangement joins TRBV27 to TRBJ1-4; D gene uncertain. Trimming left V 7 bases short and J 15 bases short, with 12 bases between. This CDR3 is built from 10 residues. In germline, CDR1 is MNHEY, CDR2 SMNVEV (reference sequence). In DNA form, the CDR3 reads TGTGCCAGCAATATAGGTTTGGTGTTTTTT. Translation gives CASNIGLVFF.

This clone turned up a few times. This rearrangement joins TRBV4-1 to TRBJ2-7, with unresolved D. Germline values: CDR1 MGHRA, CDR2 YSYEKL. V dropped 2 bases and J dropped 6 bases, with 14 bases sitting between them. This CDR3 is 14 amino acids long. The CDR3 reads CASSQFSSGGEQYF. The CDR3 DNA sequence: TGCGCCAGCAGCCAATTTTCCTCCGGCGGCGAGCAGTACTTC.

As for this clone: The junction differs from germline at one of its ends, possibly a read error. V usage is TRBV19 and J usage is TRBJ2-4, with D perhaps TRBD2 (6 bases). Per germline, CDR1 LNHDA and CDR2 SQIVND (reference sequence). The CDR3 extends over 13 amino acids. The CDR3 DNA reads as TGTGCCAGTAGTATAGCTTCGGGACTTACAAGAGACTTC. It yields the protein CASSIASGLTRDF.

The chain recombines TRBV19 with TRBJ1-5; possibly TRBD1 for D (6 bases). CDR3 length equals 15 residues. CDR1 and CDR2 (germline): LNHDA, SQIVND (reference sequence). Deletions cut 3 bases from V and 4 bases from J, with 13 bases between. The CDR3 loop reads CASSITGQFNQPQHF. CDR3 nucleotides: TGTGCCAGTAGTATTACAGGGCAGTTTAATCAGCCCCAGCATTTT.

This clone occurred a few times. This chain links TRBV5-4 with TRBJ2-1; 8 bases are shared with TRBD2. V shed 0 bases, J shed 10 bases, and the junction held 3 bases outside the gene matches. The CDR3 has 13 residues. The germline V gene encodes CDR1 SGHNT and CDR2 YYREEE (reference sequence). The CDR3, as DNA: TGTGCCAGCAGCTTGGCGGGAGGGCAAGAGCAGTTCTTC. Protein sequence: CASSLAGGQEQFF.

This clone has a count of ten or more. The CDR3 protein is CASSQDPSGIEQYF. The CDR3 region has the DNA TGCGCCAGCAGCCAAGATCCCTCGGGGATCGAGCAGTACTTC. This chain connects TRBV4-1 to TRBJ2-7; maybe TRBD2 (5 bases). This CDR3 spans 14 amino acids. Trimming took 0 bases from V and 6 from J, leaving 12 bases between them. Germline V gives CDR1 MGHRA, CDR2 YSYEKL.

The V call is TRBV6-1, the J call TRBJ2-3; TRBD2 might be the D (6 bases). Trimming removed 3 bases at V and 4 bases at J, with 17 bases between. This CDR3 has 16 amino acids. CDR1 MNHNS and CDR2 SASEGT come from the germline V gene. The CDR3 DNA reads as TGTGCCAGCAGTGAGAAGGACGGGCGGGGTTCAGATACGCAGTATTTT. This codes for CASSEKDGRGSDTQYF.

This clone turned up a few times. The genes are TRBV4-1 and TRBJ1-3, with 7 positions matching TRBD1. Germline loops: CDR1 MGHRA, CDR2 YSYEKL. V lost 2 bases and J lost 1; bases outside the gene matches: 17. The CDR3 sequence is 20 residues long. The CDR3 protein is CASSQYPLSTGRDSGNTIYF. The CDR3 bases are TGCGCCAGCAGCCAATACCCATTATCGACAGGGCGGGATTCTGGAAACACCATATATTTT.

The J gene is TRBJ2-5, the V gene TRBV15; 7 nucleotides match TRBD1. Unmatched junction bases numbered 2, after V lost 3 bases and J lost 1 base. The CDR3 length is 14 residues. Germline-derived CDR1 and CDR2 are LNHNV and YYDKDF (reference sequence). Here the CDR3 reads CATSSWDSQETQYF. The CDR3 nucleotides are TGTGCCACCAGCAGCTGGGACAGCCAAGAGACCCAGTACTTC.

This clone was seen more than once but under ten times. The rearrangement uses TRBV4-1 and TRBJ1-4, with D hard to call. The CDR3 runs 13 residues. Trimming shortened V by 2 bases and J by 8 bases, and 9 bases separated the two germline ends. Germline values: CDR1 MGHRA, CDR2 YSYEKL. The CDR3 coding sequence is TGCGCCAGCAGCCAATTTTCGGGGGAAAAACTGTTTTTT. It translates to CASSQFSGEKLFF.

The J gene is TRBJ2-3, the V gene TRBV27; possibly TRBD2 for D (5 bases). This CDR3 is 14 amino acids long. Per the germline V gene, CDR1 is MNHEY and CDR2 is SMNVEV (reference sequence). Trimming removed 6 bases at V and 2 bases at J, with 12 bases between. CDR3 amino acids: CASSPAVATDTQYF. The DNA of the CDR3 is TGTGCCAGCAGCCCAGCGGTCGCCACAGATACGCAGTATTTT.

V usage is TRBV10-2 and J usage is TRBJ1-1, with D unclear. The CDR3 runs to 12 residues. Germline-derived CDR1 and CDR2 are WSHSY and SAAADI. V gave up 7 bases and J gave up 6 bases, with 12 bases separating them. In nucleotides, the CDR3 is TGCGCCAGCACAAACGGGGTTGCTGAAGCTTTCTTT. Encoded protein: CASTNGVAEAFF.

As concerns this clone: Since a much larger clone is just one base distant, this may be a read error. The gene calls are TRBV30 and TRBJ2-2; D may be TRBD2 (7 bases). Between the trimmed V and J ends, which lost 6 bases and 7 bases, there was a span of 18 bases. CDR3 length: 14 amino acids. Germline V gene lookup returns CDR1 GTSNPN and CDR2 SVGIG (reference sequence). The CDR3 region is CACGGGGPIGELFF. For the CDR3, the DNA is TGTGCCTGTGGCGGGGGCGGTCCTATCGGGGAGCTGTTTTTT.

This chain connects TRBV7-9 to TRBJ2-7, with unresolved D. Germline CDR1 reads SEHNR; CDR2 reads FQNEAQ (reference sequence). V lost 7 bases, J lost 12 bases, and 19 bases lay in between. CDR3 length: 12 amino acids. For the CDR3, the DNA is TGTGCCAGCACCCGACTTTCTTATGTCCCGTACTTC. This gives the protein CASTRLSYVPYF.

The CDR3 is CASSSTGSGNQPQHF. The DNA for the CDR3 is TGTGCCAGCAGCTCGACAGGGTCAGGCAATCAGCCCCAGCATTTT. This chain links TRBV6-6 with TRBJ1-5; 7 bases agree with TRBD1. This CDR3 comprises 15 residues. V was clipped by 6 bases and J by 2 bases; unmatched bases: 7. The germline CDR1 and CDR2 sequences are MNHNY and SVGAGI (reference sequence).

The chain recombines TRBV15 with TRBJ2-7, with TRBD2 as a possible D gene (6 bases). The germline V gene has CDR1 LNHNV and CDR2 YYDKDF (reference sequence). Trimming cost V 0 bases and J 3 bases, with 24 bases left between them. The CDR3 has 19 amino acids. CDR3 nucleotides: TGTGCCACCAGCAGAGATAGCACTAGCCGATTTAGAAAAGGCTACGAGCAGTACTTC. Translation: CATSRDSTSRFRKGYEQYF.

The chain carries TRBV7-2 and TRBJ2-6, with TRBD1 as a possible D gene (6 bases). CDR1 is SGHTA, CDR2 FQGNSA, per germline. V gave up 5 bases and J gave up 5 bases, with 22 bases separating them. The CDR3 is 18 amino acids. The CDR3 DNA follows: TGTGCCAGCAGCAGGGTGGACAGACGACAAAGTCGGGCCAACGTCCTGACTTTC. Protein sequence: CASSRVDRRQSRANVLTF.

The chain employs TRBV7-6 and TRBJ2-7, with D perhaps TRBD2 (5 bases). The V end lost 6 bases, the J end lost 5 bases, and 11 bases lay between the germline ends. The CDR3 is 12 amino acids. CDR1 and CDR2 from the germline V gene are SGHVS and FNYEAQ. The CDR3 protein is CASRGTGNEQYF. Written as DNA, the CDR3 is TGTGCCAGCAGAGGAACGGGAAACGAGCAGTACTTC.

The chain combines TRBV7-8 with TRBJ2-7; 9 positions match TRBD1. CDR3 size: 17 residues. The V segment lost 5 bases and the J segment 3 bases; nucleotides outside the gene matches: 14. Germline V gene lookup returns CDR1 SGHVS and CDR2 FQNEAQ. For the CDR3, the DNA is TGTGCCAGCAGCACCCGGTGGACAGGGGCAGGAGTCTACGAGCAGTACTTC. This translates into CASSTRWTGAGVYEQYF.